The 22 T cell receptor beta chains below were found in one sample sequenced in a study of CD8 T cells in ankylosing spondylitis. TCRdb re-derived calls from the 5' RACE reads in MiXCR, one entry per CDR3 protein. The sample has roughly 100,000 distinct CDR3 sequences, almost 8.5% seen once. Sequencing input: blood, either unsorted or a sorted T cell fraction (not recorded which). The source of these receptors is a male donor with ankylosing spondylitis or in good health (not recorded which).

This clonotype was found many times. The chain joins TRBV20-1 to TRBJ2-3, with a possible D match to TRBD1 (7 bases). This CDR3 comprises 17 residues. With 4 bases removed from V and 3 bases from J, the gap between germline ends came to 23 bases. Germline CDR1 is DFQATT and CDR2 is SNEGSKA (reference sequence). The CDR3 sequence: CSAIRRGTGTETDTQYF. CDR3 in DNA: TGCAGTGCTATCCGGAGGGGAACCGGGACAGAAACAGATACGCAGTATTTT.

As concerns this clonotype: A much larger clone lies a single base off, so this may be a read error. The chain links TRBV20-1 to TRBJ2-1; 7 positions match TRBD2. CDR1 DFQATT and CDR2 SNEGSKA come from the germline V gene (reference sequence). The CDR3 loop spans 17 amino acids. CDR3 amino acids: CCARDRRAGYTYNEQFF. The CDR3 nucleotides are TGCTGTGCTAGAGATCGGAGAGCGGGATACACCTACAATGAGCAGTTCTTC.

This clonotype was seen many times. The genes are TRBV24-1 and TRBJ2-2; 8 bases match TRBD1. CDR1 KGHDR and CDR2 SFDVKD come from the germline V gene. The CDR3 has 14 residues. V lost 5 bases and J lost 6; bases outside the gene matches: 4. The DNA for the CDR3 is TGTGCCACCAGTGGCGCGACAGGGGCCGGGGAGCTGTTTTTT. Protein: CATSGATGAGELFF.

This clonotype was seen many times. The rearrangement links TRBV20-1 to TRBJ1-5; 9 bases line up with TRBD1. This CDR3 is 17 amino acids long. CDR1 and CDR2 from the germline V gene are DFQATT and SNEGSKA (reference sequence). J was trimmed by 2 bases and V by 2 bases; bases with no gene match: 10. For the CDR3, the DNA is TGCAGTGCTAGACCGGGACAGGGCATGAGGGGCAATCAGCCCCAGCATTTT. It codes for CSARPGQGMRGNQPQHF.

This sequence joins TRBV12-3 or TRBV12-4 and TRBJ1-1; 7 nucleotides agree with TRBD1. This CDR3 has 13 residues. With V trimmed by 6 bases and J by 3 bases, 4 bases remained unmatched. The CDR3 sequence is CASSLDRDTEAFF. The CDR3 DNA reads TGTGCCAGCAGCCTCGACAGGGACACTGAAGCTTTCTTT.

This clonotype was picked up many times. The V call is TRBV20-1, the J call TRBJ1-2, with 8 positions matching TRBD1. With V trimmed by 4 bases and J by 3 bases, 7 bases remained unmatched. The V gene's germline CDR1 is DFQATT and CDR2 SNEGSKA (reference sequence). The CDR3 consists of 14 residues. The CDR3 DNA reads as TGCAGTGCTATGATCACGGACAGGGACTATGGCTACACCTTC. Residues: CSAMITDRDYGYTF.

This clonotype was observed at least ten times. V gene TRBV5-5 combines with J gene TRBJ2-1; 7 nucleotides line up with TRBD1. The CDR3 sequence is 16 residues long. Trimming at V came to 4 bases and at J to 2 bases, leaving 9 bases not matched to a gene. Germline V CDR1 and CDR2: SGHKS, YYEKEE (reference sequence). The CDR3 DNA is TGTGCCAGCAGCCGCCAATGGACAGGAACCTACAATGAGCAGTTCTTC. Translation: CASSRQWTGTYNEQFF.

This clonotype was seen only a few times. The J gene is TRBJ1-1, the V gene TRBV4-2, with 7 bases that match TRBD1. The CDR3 consists of 14 residues. The V and J ends lost 0 bases and 10 bases, in that order; junction bases with no gene match: 8. Per the germline V gene, CDR1 is LGHNA and CDR2 is YNFKEQ. The CDR3 nucleotides are TGTGCCAGCAGCCAAGACGGACAGGCCACCGGAGCTTTCTTT. The encoded protein is CASSQDGQATGAFF.

This clonotype appeared many times. V and J are TRBV5-1 and TRBJ2-1; TRBD2 aligns across 9 bases. There are 15 residues in the CDR3. CDR1 and CDR2 from the germline V gene are SGHRS and YFSETQ. With V trimmed by 4 bases and J by 4 bases, 6 bases remained unmatched. In nucleotides, the CDR3 is TGCGCCAGCAGCACGACTAGCGGAGCTTACAATGAGCAGTTCTTC. Translation gives CASSTTSGAYNEQFF. Together with reference TRBV5-1 and TRBJ2-1, the CDR3 gives the full variable domain: KAGVTQTPRYLIKTRGQQVTLSCSPISGHRSVSWYQQTPGQGLQFLFEYFSETQRNKGNFPGRFSGRQFSNSRSEMNVSTLELGDSALYLCASSTTSGAYNEQFFGPGTRLTVL.

This clonotype was counted ten times or more. The V and J genes are TRBV29-1 and TRBJ2-7; TRBD2 is a possible D gene (6 bases). The CDR3 has 12 residues. V was trimmed by 2 bases and J by 6 bases, leaving 11 bases between them. Per the germline V gene, CDR1 is SQVTM and CDR2 is ANQGSEA. The CDR3 region is CSVELALGEQYF. CDR3 DNA sequence: TGCAGCGTTGAACTAGCGTTAGGCGAGCAGTACTTC.

This clonotype was seen ten or more times. The chain employs TRBV12-3 or TRBV12-4 and TRBJ1-2, with TRBD1 as a possible D gene (5 bases). Trimming left V 4 bases short and J 8 bases short, with 14 bases between. The length of the CDR3 is 13 residues. The CDR3 DNA follows: TGTGCCAGCAGTTCTCCCAGGGTGAAGGGCTACACCTTC. Translating gives CASSSPRVKGYTF.

This clonotype was recorded many times. This rearrangement joins TRBV11-2 to TRBJ2-3, with D hard to call. Germline CDR1 SGHAT, CDR2 FQNNGV. V was shortened by 1 base and J by 4 bases, with 6 bases between the two germline ends. The CDR3 runs to 13 residues. CDR3 nucleotide sequence: TGTGCCAGCAGCTTAGTGTCCGCAGATACGCAGTATTTT. It translates to CASSLVSADTQYF.

This clonotype has a count of ten or more. The gene calls are TRBV7-9 and TRBJ2-1; 8 nucleotides align to TRBD2. V was pared by 2 bases and J by 6 bases, with 6 bases of the junction left unmatched. Germline V gives CDR1 SEHNR, CDR2 FQNEAQ (reference sequence). The CDR3 consists of 15 residues. CDR3 in DNA: TGTGCCAGCAGCTTACCGGGACTAGGAGTCAATGAGCAGTTCTTC. Translating gives CASSLPGLGVNEQFF.

In its sample, this clonotype was seen a few times. The CDR3 coding sequence is TGTGCCAGCAGCCCGTTCCGCAGGGATGGCTACACCTTC. As protein: CASSPFRRDGYTF. The rearrangement links TRBV12-3 or TRBV12-4 to TRBJ1-2, with D possibly TRBD1 on 5 matching bases. V was shortened by 6 bases and J by 6 bases, with 14 bases between the two germline ends. This CDR3 contains 13 residues.

This clonotype appeared a few times. The rearrangement joins TRBV12-3 or TRBV12-4 to TRBJ2-5, with TRBD2 identical over 8 bases. This CDR3 spans 15 amino acids. Germline trimming cut 5 bases from V and 2 bases from J; bases unmatched to any gene: 7. The CDR3 here is CASSREGYPQETQYF. CDR3 nucleotides: TGTGCCAGCAGTCGGGAGGGGTATCCGCAAGAGACCCAGTACTTC.

As regards this clonotype: An end of the junction does not agree with germline; a read error may underlie this. The gene calls are TRBV4-3 and TRBJ2-2; D not certain. CDR1 and CDR2 (germline): LGHNA, YSLEER. CDR3 length equals 14 residues. CDR3 nucleotide sequence: TGCGCCGGCAGCCGCCAAGTCGAGACTGGGGAGCTGTTTTTT. Translating gives CAGSRQVETGELFF.

Ten or more counts support this clonotype. The rearrangement links TRBV29-1 to TRBJ1-2; maybe TRBD1 (6 bases). The CDR3 covers 14 residues. Germline V gives CDR1 SQVTM, CDR2 ANQGSEA. The ends were cut back, 0 bases at V and 8 bases at J, with 16 bases in the middle. The CDR3 loop is CSVEEVSGASGYTF. As DNA, the CDR3 is TGCAGCGTTGAAGAGGTATCGGGGGCGTCAGGCTACACCTTC.

This clonotype has a count of ten or more. The V gene is TRBV7-6, the J gene TRBJ2-1, with D maybe TRBD2 (5 bases). V lost 5 bases, J lost 5 bases, and 10 bases lay in between. Germline V gives CDR1 SGHVS, CDR2 FNYEAQ. This CDR3 spans 13 amino acids. The CDR3 protein is CASSKDYNNEQFF. CDR3 DNA sequence: TGTGCCAGCAGCAAAGACTATAACAATGAGCAGTTCTTC.

This clonotype was seen repeatedly, ten times or more. The rearrangement uses TRBV19 and TRBJ2-2; D uncertain. The CDR3 totals 14 residues. The V gene's germline CDR1 is LNHDA and CDR2 SQIVND (reference sequence). The V end lost 1 base, the J end lost 0 bases, and 3 bases lay between the germline ends. The DNA of the CDR3 is TGTGCCAGTAGTATAGGGGCGAACACCGGGGAGCTGTTTTTT. It translates to CASSIGANTGELFF.

The chain joins TRBV4-2 to TRBJ2-1, with D maybe TRBD1 (6 bases). This CDR3 contains 16 residues. The V end was cut by 4 bases, the J end by 0 bases, with 13 bases between. The germline gives CDR1 LGHNA, CDR2 YNFKEQ. The CDR3 region is CASSPNLGGSYNEQFF. CDR3 nucleotide sequence: TGTGCCAGCAGCCCAAACCTAGGGGGCTCCTACAATGAGCAGTTCTTC.

This clonotype was seen at least ten times. V is TRBV5-1 and J is TRBJ1-5, with unresolved D. Germline assignment: CDR1 SGHRS and CDR2 YFSETQ. The CDR3 is made up of 13 amino acids. Deletions cut 0 bases from V and 4 bases from J, with 5 bases between. For the CDR3, the DNA is TGCGCCAGCAGCTTGGCCGGGAATCAGCCCCAGCATTTT. Amino acid sequence: CASSLAGNQPQHF.

This clonotype came up many times. The chain uses TRBV12-3 or TRBV12-4 and TRBJ2-7, with no clear D. V lost 8 bases and J 4 bases, leaving 21 bases between the germline ends. The CDR3 length is 15 residues. The CDR3 is CASSLLNWGLYEQYF. The CDR3 region has the DNA TGTGCCAGCTCACTTTTGAATTGGGGTTTATACGAGCAGTACTTC.